This T cell receptor beta chain was sequenced during a study of Ad26.COV2.S vaccination and SARS-CoV-2 variants. The V and J ends lost 2 bases and 4 bases respectively, with 15 bases between them. The CDR3 length is 16 residues. Per germline, CDR1 SGDLS and CDR2 YYNGEE. Indicated treatment: around 19 received Ad26.COV2.S at low or high dose, single or two shots; 5 received placebo; per-sample allocation not given. Samples analyzed were those drawn on day 63 after the first vaccine or placebo injection. Study-wide results and caveats: Measures of TCR breadth and depth may have fallen short of total T cell responses. Post-vaccination spike-specific CD8+ and CD4+ T cell responses reportedly had substantial breadth. Vaccinees and placebo recipients showed similar non-spike TCR breadth.

A remark on this clone: The antigen is not known.

The data were produced by immunoSEQ multiplex PCR, yet TCRdb's version contains in-frame clones alone and is incomplete. This sample has some 480,000 clones, with approximately 88% found just once. V gene TRBV9 combines with J gene TRBJ2-2; D may be TRBD1 (6 bases). The specimen was peripheral blood, collected in a trial of Ad26.COV2.S vaccine versus placebo. This TCR was recovered from a person aged 18 to 59 who received the Ad26.COV2.S COVID-19 vaccine or a placebo. The CDR3 is CASSVGGGSSTGELFF. DNA for the CDR3: TGTGCCAGCAGCGTTGGTGGGGGCAGTAGCACCGGGGAGCTGTTTTTT.